Described below is a single TCR beta chain sequence and its context. MiXCR was run by TCRdb on the RT-PCR reads, yielding one entry per CDR3 protein. The sample includes hundreds of thousands of distinct CDR3 sequences, 12% to 15% of them seen just once. CDR3 length equals 15 residues. In germline, CDR1 is SGHRS, CDR2 YFSETQ. V lost 0 bases, J lost 4 bases, and 11 bases lay in between. The specimen sequenced was memory CD4+ T cells from blood. The chain links TRBV5-1 to TRBJ1-3, with unresolved D. This clonotype was obtained from a female donor in good health, serving as a healthy control. DNA of the CDR3: TGCGCCAGCAGCTTGGTTTGGGGTACGGGAAACACCATATATTTT. Amino acid sequence: CASSLVWGTGNTIYF.